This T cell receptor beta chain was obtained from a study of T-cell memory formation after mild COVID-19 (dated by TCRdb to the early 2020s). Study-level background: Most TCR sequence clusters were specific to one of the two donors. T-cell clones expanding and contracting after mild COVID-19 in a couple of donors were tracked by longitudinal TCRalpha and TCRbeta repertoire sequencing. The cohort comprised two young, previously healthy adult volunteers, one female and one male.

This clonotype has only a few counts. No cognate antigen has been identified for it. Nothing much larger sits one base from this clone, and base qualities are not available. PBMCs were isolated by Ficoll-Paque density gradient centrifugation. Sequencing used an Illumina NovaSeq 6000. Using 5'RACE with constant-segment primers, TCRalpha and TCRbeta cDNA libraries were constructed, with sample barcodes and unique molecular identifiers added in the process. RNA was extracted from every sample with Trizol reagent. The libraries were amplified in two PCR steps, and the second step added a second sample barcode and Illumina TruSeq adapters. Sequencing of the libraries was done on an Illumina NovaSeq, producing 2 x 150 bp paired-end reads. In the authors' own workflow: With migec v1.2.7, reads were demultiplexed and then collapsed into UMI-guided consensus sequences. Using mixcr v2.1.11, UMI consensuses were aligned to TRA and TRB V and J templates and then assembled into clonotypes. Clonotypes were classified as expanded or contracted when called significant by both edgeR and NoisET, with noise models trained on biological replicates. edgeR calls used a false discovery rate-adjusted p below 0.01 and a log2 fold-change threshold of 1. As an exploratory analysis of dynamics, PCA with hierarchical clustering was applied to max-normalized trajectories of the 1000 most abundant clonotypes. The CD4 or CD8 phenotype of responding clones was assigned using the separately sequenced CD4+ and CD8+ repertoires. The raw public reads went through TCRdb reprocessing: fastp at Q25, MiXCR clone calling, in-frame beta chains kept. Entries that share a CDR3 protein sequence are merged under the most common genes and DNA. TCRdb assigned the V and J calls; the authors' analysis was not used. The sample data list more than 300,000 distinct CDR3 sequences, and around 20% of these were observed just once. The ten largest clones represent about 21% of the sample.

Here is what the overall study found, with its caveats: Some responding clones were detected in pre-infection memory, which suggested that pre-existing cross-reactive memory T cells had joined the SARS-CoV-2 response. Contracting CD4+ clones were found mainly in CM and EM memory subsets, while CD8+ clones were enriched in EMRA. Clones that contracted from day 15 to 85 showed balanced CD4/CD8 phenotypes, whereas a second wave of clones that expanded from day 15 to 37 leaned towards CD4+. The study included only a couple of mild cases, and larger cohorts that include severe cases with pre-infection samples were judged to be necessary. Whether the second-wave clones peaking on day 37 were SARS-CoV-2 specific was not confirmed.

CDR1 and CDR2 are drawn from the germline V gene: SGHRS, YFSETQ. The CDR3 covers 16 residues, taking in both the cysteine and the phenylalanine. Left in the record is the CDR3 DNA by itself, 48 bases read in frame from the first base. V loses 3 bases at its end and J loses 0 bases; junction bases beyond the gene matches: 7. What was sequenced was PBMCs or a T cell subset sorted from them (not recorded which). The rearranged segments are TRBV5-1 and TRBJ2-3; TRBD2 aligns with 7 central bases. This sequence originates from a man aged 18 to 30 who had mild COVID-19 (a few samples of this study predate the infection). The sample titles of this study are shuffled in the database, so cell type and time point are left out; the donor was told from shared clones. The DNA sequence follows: TGCGCCAGCAGCTCTCAAGCGGGGTTGAGCACAGATACGCAGTATTTT. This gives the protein CASSSQAGLSTDTQYF.